This TCR beta chain came from a study of T cell changes during pregnancy in multiple sclerosis. This clone is a singleton in its sample. Germline-derived CDR1 and CDR2 are LNHDA and SQIVND (reference sequence). There are 14 residues in the CDR3. Trimming at V came to 4 bases and at J to 8 bases, leaving 9 bases not matched to a gene. Measured with immunoSEQ multiplex PCR; TCRdb has only the in-frame clones, and not every one. The sample lists approximately 69,000 clones, more than 80% seen once, with approximately 2% in the top ten. The chain joins TRBV19 to TRBJ2-7; 9 positions agree with TRBD1. This clonotype originated in a female donor in good health, enrolled as a control in a pregnancy study. Sample: peripheral blood, taken in the second trimester of pregnancy. CDR3 sequence (DNA): TGTGCCAGTAGTACGACAGGGGGACTACTTCAGCAGTACTTC. Translating gives CASSTTGGLLQQYF. The entire variable domain, with the rest obtained from reference TRBV19 and TRBJ2-7, is as follows: DGGITQSPKYLFRKEGQNVTLSCEQNLNHDAMYWYRQDPGQGLRLIYYSQIVNDFQKGDIAEGYSVSREKKESFPLTVTSAQKNPTAFYLCASSTTGGLLQQYFGPGTRLTVT.